This TCR beta chain was obtained from a study of a mutant IDH1 vaccine in newly diagnosed glioma. The wider study: Eight vaccinations went to patients in weeks 1, 3, 5, 7, 11, 15, 19, 23. Receipt of radiotherapy, temozolomide, or both preceded the study, and most received both.

Time point described: week 23, last vaccination. The investigators gave 300 ug of mutant IDH1 20-mer peptide in each vaccine dose, together with topical imiquimod. Assay: immunoSEQ multiplex PCR; the TCRdb copy retains only in-frame clones and omits some. The sample records around 80,000 clones, 85% to 90% being singletons. General study points: The vaccine induced immune responses, and these occurred in more than 80% of patients.

This clone has a handful of counts. No antigen is known for it. The germline gives CDR1 SNHLY, CDR2 FYNNEI. The V gene lost 6 bases and the J gene lost 4 bases, with 13 bases spanning the gap. CDR3 length equals 14 residues. J is TRBJ1-3 and V is TRBV2; a weak D match, TRBD1 (5 bases). The sample was PBMCs, taken from a glioma patient whose treatment included an IDH1 peptide vaccine. The TCR originated in a woman in her fifties or sixties with glioma. CDR3 nucleotides: TGTGCCAGCAGGGATGCAGGGCTGGGAAACACCATATATTTT. Protein: CASRDAGLGNTIYF.